This T cell receptor beta chain was profiled in a study of OX40 agonist ivuxolimab in advanced cancers. At the level of the study: Hepatocellular carcinoma, melanoma, renal cell or head and neck cancer was diagnosed in the dose-escalation patients. The study reported partial responses in three patients: one hepatocellular carcinoma, two cutaneous melanoma.

Sequencing was performed with immunoSEQ multiplex PCR; in TCRdb, only in-frame clones are kept and a portion is missing. The data contain about 97,000 clones, roughly nine tenths of them seen just once; the ten biggest clones take up 5.5%. This CDR3 is built from 17 residues. Germline trimming cut 2 bases from V and 6 bases from J; bases unmatched to any gene: 12. CDR1 is LGHNA, CDR2 YSLEER, per germline. Patients with a history of autoimmune disease or on systemic immunosuppression were excluded. This chain connects TRBV4-3 to TRBJ1-4; 7 nucleotides match TRBD1. The receptor was isolated from an adult with an advanced solid tumor such as melanoma, head and neck, liver or kidney cancer. The sequencing used CD4+ or CD8+ T cells sorted from blood, collected in a trial of the OX40 agonist ivuxolimab. CDR3 bases: TGCGCCAGCAGCCAACGTCTTCTTGACAGGGCCCATGAAAAACTGTTTTTT. Its translation: CASSQRLLDRAHEKLFF.